Only one count was recorded for the clone carrying this TCR beta chain. Antigen specificity is unknown. The entry originates in a study of cytomegalovirus exposure and HLA in healthy donors. Study observations and caveats: The majority of TCR sequences were rare, yet some public TCRs appeared in many donors.

The donors formed part of the roughly 120-subject validation cohort, distinct from the approximately 630-subject first cohort. The assay was immunoSEQ multiplex PCR, and TCRdb's table has in-frame clones only and misses some. The sample consists of 160,000 or so clones, more than 75% of them appearing once. This sequence originates from a woman in her 30s in good health and CMV-seronegative. Sequenced sample: PBMCs.

For the CDR3, the DNA is TGCGCCAGCAGACACCCCGGGACAGGGGGCTATGGCTACACCTTC. It specifies CASRHPGTGGYGYTF. The chain links TRBV10-1 to TRBJ1-2; 11 nucleotides line up with TRBD1. Trimming at V came to 6 bases and at J to 4 bases, leaving 7 bases not matched to a gene. The CDR3 sequence is 15 residues long. Germline V gene lookup returns CDR1 WNHNN and CDR2 SYGVQD (reference sequence).